This T cell receptor beta chain was sequenced in a study of T cell responses to AZD1222 COVID-19 vaccine. V lost 1 base and J lost 6, with 18 bases in between. The CDR3 covers 16 residues. The germline gives CDR1 LNHNV, CDR2 YYDKDF (reference sequence). This table comes from immunoSEQ multiplex PCR, and its TCRdb copy is limited to in-frame clones, with some not included. The sample contains 95,000 to 130,000 clones, about 90% of which appear only once. On this clone itself: Its target is not known.

Study results and caveats: The span of vaccine-associated CD4 TCRs extended across spike, with dominance at 160-218 and 743-854.

The chain joins TRBV15 to TRBJ1-1; TRBD1 might be the D (5 bases). The sequenced sample was peripheral blood, obtained on day 0 of AZD1222 vaccination. This sequence was found in an adult in good health. The CDR3 region has the DNA TGTGCCACCAGCAGAGCCTGGGGCGGGGAAGTATCTGAAGCTTTCTTT. Translating it yields CATSRAWGGEVSEAFF.